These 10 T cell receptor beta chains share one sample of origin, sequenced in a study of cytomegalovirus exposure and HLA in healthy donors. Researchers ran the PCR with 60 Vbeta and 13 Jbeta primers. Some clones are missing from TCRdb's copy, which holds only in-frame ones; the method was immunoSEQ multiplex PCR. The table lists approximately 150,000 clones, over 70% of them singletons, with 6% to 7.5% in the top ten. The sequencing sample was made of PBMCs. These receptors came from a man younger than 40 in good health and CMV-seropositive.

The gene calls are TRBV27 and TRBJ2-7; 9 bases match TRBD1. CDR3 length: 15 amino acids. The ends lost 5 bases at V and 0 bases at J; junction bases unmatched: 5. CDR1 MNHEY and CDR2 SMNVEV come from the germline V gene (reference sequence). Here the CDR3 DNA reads TGTGCCAGCAGTACGTGGACAGGGGCCTCCTACGAGCAGTACTTC. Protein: CASSTWTGASYEQYF.

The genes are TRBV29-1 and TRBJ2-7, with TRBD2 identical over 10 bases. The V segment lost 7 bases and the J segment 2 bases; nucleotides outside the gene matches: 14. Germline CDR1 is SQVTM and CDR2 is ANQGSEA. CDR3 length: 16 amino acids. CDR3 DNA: TGCAGCGCCCGAGGTGGTGAGCGGGAGGGCGCCTACGAGCAGTACTTC. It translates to CSARGGEREGAYEQYF.

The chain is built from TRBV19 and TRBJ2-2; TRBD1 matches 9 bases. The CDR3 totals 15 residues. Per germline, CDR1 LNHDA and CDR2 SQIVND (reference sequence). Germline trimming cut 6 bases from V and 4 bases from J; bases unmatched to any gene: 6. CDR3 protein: CASSLQGASTGELFF. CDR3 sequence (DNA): TGTGCCAGTAGCCTACAGGGGGCGAGCACCGGGGAGCTGTTTTTT.

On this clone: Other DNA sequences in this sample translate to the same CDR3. CDR3 protein: CSVRTGGTDTQYF. The CDR3 coding sequence is TGCAGCGTTCGAACGGGGGGCACAGATACGCAGTATTTT. The gene calls are TRBV29-1 and TRBJ2-3, with a possible D match to TRBD2 (6 bases). V lost 5 bases and J 1 base, leaving 10 bases between the germline ends. The CDR3 has 13 amino acids. The germline CDR1 and CDR2 sequences are SQVTM and ANQGSEA.

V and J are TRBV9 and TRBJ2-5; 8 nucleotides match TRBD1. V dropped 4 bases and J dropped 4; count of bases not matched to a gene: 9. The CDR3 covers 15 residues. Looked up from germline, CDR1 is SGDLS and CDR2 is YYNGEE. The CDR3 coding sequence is TGTGCCAGCAGCCCACAGGACAGGGATGGAGAGACCCAGTACTTC. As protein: CASSPQDRDGETQYF.

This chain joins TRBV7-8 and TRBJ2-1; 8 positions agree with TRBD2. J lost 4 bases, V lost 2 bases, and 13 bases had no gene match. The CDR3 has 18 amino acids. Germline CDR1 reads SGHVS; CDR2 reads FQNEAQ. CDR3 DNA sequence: TGTGCCAGCAGCTTACTCCGAGGGGCGGGGGGTCGTTACAATGAGCAGTTCTTC. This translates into CASSLLRGAGGRYNEQFF.

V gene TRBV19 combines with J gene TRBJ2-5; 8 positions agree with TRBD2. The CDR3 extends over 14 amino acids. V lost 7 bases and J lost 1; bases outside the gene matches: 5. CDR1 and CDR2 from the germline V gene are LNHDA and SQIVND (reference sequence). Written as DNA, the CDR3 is TGTGCCAGTACCGCGGGGGGACCCCAAGAGACCCAGTACTTC. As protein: CASTAGGPQETQYF.

The CDR3 DNA is TGTGCCAGTAGTTCTAGTTTTTTAGGAGTCTCGGGCAATCAGCCCCAGCATTTT. Translation gives CASSSSFLGVSGNQPQHF. The chain carries TRBV19 and TRBJ1-5; D not resolved. V lost 5 bases and J 2 bases, leaving 22 bases between the germline ends. CDR3 length: 18 amino acids. Germline V gene lookup returns CDR1 LNHDA and CDR2 SQIVND (reference sequence).

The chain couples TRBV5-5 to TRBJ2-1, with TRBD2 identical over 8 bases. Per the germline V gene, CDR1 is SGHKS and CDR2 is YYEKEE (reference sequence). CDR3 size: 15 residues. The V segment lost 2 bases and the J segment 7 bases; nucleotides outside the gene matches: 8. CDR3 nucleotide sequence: TGTGCCAGCAGCTTTCGGGGACTAGGAAATAATGAGCAGTTCTTC. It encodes CASSFRGLGNNEQFF.

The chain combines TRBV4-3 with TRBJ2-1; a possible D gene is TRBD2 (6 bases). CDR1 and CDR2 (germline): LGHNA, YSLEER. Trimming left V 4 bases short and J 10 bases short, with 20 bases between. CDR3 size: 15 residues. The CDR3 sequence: CASSRGTPPAGEQFF. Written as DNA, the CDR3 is TGCGCCAGCAGCCGCGGGACTCCTCCAGCTGGGGAGCAGTTCTTC.